The sequence of this TCR beta chain was determined in a study of blood T cell repertoires in COVID-19. The germline V and J ends were trimmed by 4 bases and 5 bases, with 4 bases remaining between them. Germline V CDR1 and CDR2: SNHLY, FYNNEI. The CDR3 has 11 residues. Assay used: immunoSEQ multiplex PCR; TCRdb lists only in-frame clones, some missing. This sample carries about 370,000 clones, about 90% of them seen once, and the ten largest clones take more than 9%. With respect to this clone: This specimen includes other DNA sequences encoding the same CDR3.

The sequencing input was peripheral blood. J is TRBJ2-3 and V is TRBV2; no definite D call. This receptor was identified in a woman aged 25 to 39 with COVID-19, enrolled during active disease. The CDR3 nucleotides are TGTGCCAGCAGTGCCGGAGATACGCAGTATTTT. This encodes CASSAGDTQYF. Full variable domain (rest looked up from reference TRBV2 and TRBJ2-3): EPEVTQTPSHQVTQMGQEVILRCVPISNHLYFYWYRQILGQKVEFLVSFYNNEISEKSEIFDDQFSVERPDGSNFTLKIRSTKLEDSAMYFCASSAGDTQYFGPGTRLTVL.